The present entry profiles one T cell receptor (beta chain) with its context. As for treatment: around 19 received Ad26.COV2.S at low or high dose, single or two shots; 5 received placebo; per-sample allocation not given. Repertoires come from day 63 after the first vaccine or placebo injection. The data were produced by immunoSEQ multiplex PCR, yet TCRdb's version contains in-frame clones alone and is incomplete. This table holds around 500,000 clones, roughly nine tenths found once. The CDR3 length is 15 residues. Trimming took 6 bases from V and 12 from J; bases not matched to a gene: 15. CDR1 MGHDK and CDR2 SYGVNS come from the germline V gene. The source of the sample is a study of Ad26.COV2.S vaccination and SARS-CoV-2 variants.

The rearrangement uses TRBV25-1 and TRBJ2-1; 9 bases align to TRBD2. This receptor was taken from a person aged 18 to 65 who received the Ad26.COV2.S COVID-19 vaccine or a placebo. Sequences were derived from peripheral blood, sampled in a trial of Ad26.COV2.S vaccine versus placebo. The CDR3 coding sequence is TGTGCCAGCAGGGGTGACGGGACTAGCCCCTCAGTGCAGTTCTTC. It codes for CASRGDGTSPSVQFF.